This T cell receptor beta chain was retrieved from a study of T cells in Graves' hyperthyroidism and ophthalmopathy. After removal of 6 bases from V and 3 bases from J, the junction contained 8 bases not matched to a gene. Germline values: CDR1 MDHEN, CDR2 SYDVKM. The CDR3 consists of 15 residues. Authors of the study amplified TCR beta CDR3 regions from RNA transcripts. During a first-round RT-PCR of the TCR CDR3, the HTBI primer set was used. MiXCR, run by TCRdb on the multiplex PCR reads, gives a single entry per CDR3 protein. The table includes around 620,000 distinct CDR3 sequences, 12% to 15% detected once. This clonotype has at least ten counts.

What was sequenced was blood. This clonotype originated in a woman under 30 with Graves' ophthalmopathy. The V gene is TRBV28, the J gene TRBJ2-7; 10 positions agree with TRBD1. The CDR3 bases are TGTGCCAGCAGGTACGGACAGGGGGGGAGCTACGAGCAGTACTTC. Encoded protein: CASRYGQGGSYEQYF.